Below, 29 T cell receptor beta chains from the same sample are listed, as sequenced in a study of blood T cell repertoires in COVID-19. The data were produced by immunoSEQ multiplex PCR, yet TCRdb's version contains in-frame clones alone and is incomplete. Of 40,000 to 60,000 clones listed, around 80% were seen once; the top ten hold roughly 27%. The specimen sequenced was peripheral blood. The origin of the receptors is a man between 65 and 85 years old with acute or convalescent COVID-19.

The chain recombines TRBV9 with TRBJ2-1, with 9 bases that match TRBD1. Trimming took 3 bases from V and 7 from J; bases not matched to a gene: 14. Germline assignment: CDR1 SGDLS and CDR2 YYNGEE. This CDR3 is 17 amino acids long. The CDR3 protein is CASSAPSGDRVRNEQFF. The CDR3 DNA sequence: TGTGCCAGCAGCGCCCCGTCCGGGGACAGGGTGAGGAATGAGCAGTTCTTC.

The V and J genes are TRBV10-3 and TRBJ2-1; a weak D match, TRBD2 (6 bases). V was shortened by 3 bases and J by 1 base, with 13 bases between the two germline ends. The V gene's germline CDR1 is ENHRY and CDR2 SYGVKD. This CDR3 spans 16 amino acids. CDR3 nucleotides: TGTGCCATCAGTGATAATGTGGGAGGTTCCTACAATGAGCAGTTCTTC. Translation gives CAISDNVGGSYNEQFF.

V gene TRBV5-4 combines with J gene TRBJ2-3; TRBD2 agrees at 8 bases. The germline gives CDR1 SGHNT, CDR2 YYREEE (reference sequence). The trim removed 0 bases at V and 2 bases at J, leaving 5 bases unmatched. This CDR3 region has 16 residues. CDR3 protein: CASSLGLAGSTDTQYF. In DNA, the CDR3 is TGTGCCAGCAGCTTGGGGCTAGCGGGTTCCACAGATACGCAGTATTTT.

The V and J genes are TRBV18 and TRBJ1-1, with TRBD1 matching 7 bases. V dropped 0 bases and J dropped 1; count of bases not matched to a gene: 8. Germline assignment: CDR1 KGHSH and CDR2 LQKENI. The CDR3 runs to 17 residues. CDR3 in amino acids: CASSPPVAGGWNTEAFF. The CDR3 DNA sequence: TGTGCCAGCTCACCACCGGTGGCAGGGGGGTGGAACACTGAAGCTTTCTTT.

V is TRBV10-1 and J is TRBJ2-7; weak D call: TRBD1 (6 bases). The CDR3 sequence is 15 residues long. Trimming took off 6 bases at V and 0 bases at J, with 15 bases between the two ends. CDR1 is WNHNN, CDR2 SYGVQD, per germline (reference sequence). The CDR3 DNA is TGCGCCAGCAGAGGTGGACAGCCGGGCTCCTACGAGCAGTACTTC. Translating it yields CASRGGQPGSYEQYF.

The CDR3 nucleotides are TGTGCCAGCAGCTTTGACGCCGGGAGGGCGGATACGCAGTATTTT. Protein: CASSFDAGRADTQYF. The chain combines TRBV7-2 with TRBJ2-3; 8 nucleotides match TRBD2. This CDR3 has 15 residues. J gave up 6 bases and V 3 bases, and 8 bases lay outside the gene matches. Germline V gene sequence: CDR1 SGHTA, CDR2 FQGNSA.

This sequence joins TRBV5-1 and TRBJ2-5, with 8 bases matching TRBD1. Trimming cost V 0 bases and J 1 base; bases outside gene matches: 2. Germline V gene sequence: CDR1 SGHRS, CDR2 YFSETQ. The CDR3 contains 15 residues. This chain's CDR3 is CASSLGGTGQETQYF. The CDR3 bases are TGCGCCAGCAGCTTGGGAGGGACAGGCCAAGAGACCCAGTACTTC.

This clone was detected only a few times. The chain carries TRBV27 and TRBJ1-1; D is possibly TRBD1 (6 bases). V dropped 3 bases and J dropped 6 bases, with 14 bases sitting between them. Per germline, CDR1 MNHEY and CDR2 SMNVEV (reference sequence). There are 14 residues in the CDR3. CDR3 region: CASSFSRGRAEAFF. The CDR3 DNA reads as TGTGCCAGCAGTTTTTCGCGGGGGCGCGCTGAAGCTTTCTTT.

The chain combines TRBV28 with TRBJ2-3, with 10 bases that match TRBD2. CDR3 length: 14 amino acids. In germline, CDR1 is MDHEN, CDR2 SYDVKM. Germline trimming cut 8 bases from V and 1 base from J; bases unmatched to any gene: 3. As DNA, the CDR3 is TGTGCCAGCCTTGGGACTAGCGGCACAGATACGCAGTATTTT. It specifies CASLGTSGTDTQYF.

The gene calls are TRBV6-6 and TRBJ1-5; the D is unclear. The germline CDR1 and CDR2 sequences are MNHNY and SVGAGI (reference sequence). Trimming stripped 7 bases from V and 2 bases from J, with 6 bases between. The CDR3 totals 12 residues. CDR3 region: CASTPGNQPQHF. As DNA, the CDR3 is TGTGCCAGCACCCCAGGCAATCAGCCCCAGCATTTT.

The chain combines TRBV28 with TRBJ2-5; D may be TRBD2 (7 bases). The V end lost 1 base, the J end lost 5 bases, and 11 bases lay between the germline ends. CDR1 is MDHEN, CDR2 SYDVKM, per germline. The CDR3 is 14 amino acids. CDR3 sequence reads: CASSLLGGLETQYF. The CDR3 coding sequence is TGTGCCAGCAGTTTATTGGGGGGGCTTGAGACCCAGTACTTC. Full variable domain (rest looked up from reference TRBV28 and TRBJ2-5): DVKVTQSSRYLVKRTGEKVFLECVQDMDHENMFWYRQDPGLGLRLIYFSYDVKMKEKGDIPEGYSVSREKKERFSLILESASTNQTSMYLCASSLLGGLETQYFGPGTRLLVL.

The chain uses TRBV11-2 and TRBJ2-7, with 11 bases that match TRBD2. With V trimmed by 5 bases and J by 6 bases, 9 bases remained unmatched. CDR1 SGHAT and CDR2 FQNNGV come from the germline V gene. The CDR3 is 15 amino acids. CDR3 in DNA: TGTGCCAGCAGCACGGGACTAGCGGATTCTTCCGAGCAGTACTTC. Its translation: CASSTGLADSSEQYF.

The chain links TRBV7-9 to TRBJ1-1; D not resolved. The CDR3 spans 14 residues. V was trimmed by 0 bases and J by 1 base, leaving 6 bases between them. The V gene's germline CDR1 is SEHNR and CDR2 FQNEAQ (reference sequence). CDR3 loop: CASSLAHPNTEAFF. CDR3 in DNA: TGTGCCAGCAGCTTAGCACACCCGAACACTGAAGCTTTCTTT.

This chain connects TRBV19 to TRBJ2-3; D is unclear. There are 16 residues in the CDR3. Germline values: CDR1 LNHDA, CDR2 SQIVND (reference sequence). The V end lost 3 bases, the J end lost 2 bases, and 15 bases lay between the germline ends. CDR3 sequence reads: CASSIGQNLPTDTQYF. DNA for the CDR3: TGTGCCAGTAGTATTGGCCAGAATTTACCCACAGATACGCAGTATTTT.

This clone came up once. V and J are TRBV6-5 and TRBJ2-7; D gene ambiguous. Trimming stripped 4 bases from V and 1 base from J, with 8 bases between. The CDR3 is made up of 13 amino acids. Germline V gene sequence: CDR1 MNHEY, CDR2 SVGAGI. In DNA form, the CDR3 reads TGTGCCAGCAGTTCCCCGCGGTCCTACGAGCAGTACTTC. Its protein is CASSSPRSYEQYF.

The V call is TRBV7-9, the J call TRBJ1-2; maybe TRBD1 (5 bases). CDR3 size: 15 residues. The ends were cut back, 1 base at V and 3 bases at J, with 12 bases in the middle. Germline-derived CDR1 and CDR2 are SEHNR and FQNEAQ (reference sequence). CDR3 nucleotide sequence: TGTGCCAGCAGCTTAGGTTCGGGGGTCGACTATGGCTACACCTTC. The encoded protein is CASSLGSGVDYGYTF.

This chain links TRBV30 with TRBJ2-7; D is unresolved. There are 12 residues in the CDR3. The V end was cut by 0 bases, the J end by 9 bases, with 12 bases between. Per germline, CDR1 GTSNPN and CDR2 SVGIG (reference sequence). Written as DNA, the CDR3 is TGTGCCTGGAGTGTGCTCTCCCGCGGGCAGTACTTC. Encoded protein: CAWSVLSRGQYF.

This chain uses TRBV5-1 with TRBJ1-2; D possibly corresponds to TRBD1 (5 bases). Germline CDR1 and CDR2: SGHRS and YFSETQ. V was shortened by 4 bases and J by 0 bases, with 10 bases between the two germline ends. The CDR3 is 14 residues long. CDR3 bases: TGCGCCAGCAGCCCCGACAGCGCTAACTATGGCTACACCTTC. Its protein product is CASSPDSANYGYTF.

The genes are TRBV27 and TRBJ1-3; D is perhaps TRBD1 (6 bases). V gave up 5 bases and J gave up 2 bases, with 10 bases separating them. Looked up from germline, CDR1 is MNHEY and CDR2 is SMNVEV (reference sequence). The CDR3 runs 14 residues. For the CDR3, the DNA is TGTGCCAGCAGTGCAGCAGGGGCTGGAAACACCATATATTTT. Translated: CASSAAGAGNTIYF.

The rearrangement joins TRBV5-4 to TRBJ1-4; D may be TRBD1 (6 bases). Germline V gene sequence: CDR1 SGHNT, CDR2 YYREEE (reference sequence). The CDR3 contains 15 residues. With 4 bases removed from V and 1 base from J, the gap between germline ends came to 11 bases. In DNA form, the CDR3 reads TGTGCCAGCAGCACCACCAGGGGAACTAATGAAAAACTGTTTTTT. This encodes CASSTTRGTNEKLFF. The full variable domain, completed using reference TRBV5-4 and TRBJ1-4, is ETGVTQSPTHLIKTRGQQVTLRCSSQSGHNTVSWYQQALGQGPQFIFQYYREEENGRGNFPPRFSGLQFPNYSSELNVNALELDDSALYLCASSTTRGTNEKLFFGSGTQLSVL.

The chain uses TRBV6-5 and TRBJ2-5, with 8 positions matching TRBD2. The CDR3 sequence is 14 residues long. J gave up 2 bases and V 6 bases, and 5 bases lay outside the gene matches. Germline-derived CDR1 and CDR2 are MNHEY and SVGAGI. CDR3 region: CASRRERGQETQYF. CDR3 nucleotides: TGTGCCAGCAGGCGGGAGCGGGGGCAAGAGACCCAGTACTTC.

The count of this clone is one. The CDR3 protein is CASSLYLAGGYNEQFF. The CDR3, as DNA: TGTGCCAGCAGCTTGTACCTAGCGGGAGGCTACAATGAGCAGTTCTTC. The rearrangement joins TRBV5-6 to TRBJ2-1, with 11 positions matching TRBD2. The CDR3 extends over 16 amino acids. V shed 1 base and J 3 bases; nucleotides not matched to a gene: 3. The germline V gene has CDR1 SGHDT and CDR2 YYEEEE.

The genes are TRBV9 and TRBJ2-1; D remains ambiguous. The V gene's germline CDR1 is SGDLS and CDR2 YYNGEE. The CDR3 runs 14 residues. Between the trimmed V and J ends, which lost 2 bases and 2 bases, there was a span of 8 bases. The CDR3 sequence is CASSVEEPYNEQFF. CDR3 nucleotides: TGTGCCAGCAGCGTTGAGGAACCCTACAATGAGCAGTTCTTC. Looking up the rest from reference TRBV9 and TRBJ2-1 gives the full variable domain: DSGVTQTPKHLITATGQRVTLRCSPRSGDLSVYWYQQSLDQGLQFLIQYYNGEERAKGNILERFSAQQFPDLHSELNLSSLELGDSALYFCASSVEEPYNEQFFGPGTRLTVL.

The chain combines TRBV11-2 with TRBJ1-4, with 8 bases lining up with TRBD1. This CDR3 has 17 residues. The V gene end was trimmed by 0 bases and the J gene end by 3 bases; junction bases not matched to a gene: 6. Germline assignment: CDR1 SGHAT and CDR2 FQNNGV. The CDR3: CASSLDLGTGANEKLFF. The CDR3 nucleotides read TGTGCCAGCAGCTTAGATCTGGGGACAGGAGCTAATGAAAAACTGTTTTTT.

This chain connects TRBV27 to TRBJ1-3; 7 nucleotides match TRBD1. V trimming: 6 bases; J trimming: 2 bases; junction bases outside the gene matches: 7. CDR1 and CDR2 from the germline V gene are MNHEY and SMNVEV (reference sequence). This CDR3 has 15 residues. The CDR3 reads CASSPTGVTGNTIYF. The CDR3 nucleotides are TGTGCCAGCAGCCCAACAGGGGTGACTGGAAACACCATATATTTT.

The rearrangement uses TRBV3-1 (or the pseudogene TRBV3-2) and TRBJ2-2; the match to TRBD2 covers 12 bases. CDR3 length: 17 residues. J was trimmed by 6 bases and V by 1 base; bases with no gene match: 6. Germline lookup yields CDR1 LGHDT and CDR2 YNNKEL (reference sequence). As DNA, the CDR3 is TGTGCCAGCAGCCAAGGGCGACTAGCGGGGGAGTCCGGGGAGCTGTTTTTT. It translates to CASSQGRLAGESGELFF.

This rearrangement joins TRBV14 to TRBJ1-6; D remains ambiguous. V was clipped by 1 base and J by 8 bases, with 12 bases between them. CDR1 is SGHDN and CDR2 is FVKESK in the germline V gene. This CDR3 has 15 residues. This CDR3 reads CASSQGQDGYSPLHF. CDR3 nucleotide sequence: TGTGCCAGCAGCCAAGGCCAAGACGGGTATTCACCCCTCCACTTT.

The J gene is TRBJ2-3, the V gene TRBV3-1 (or the pseudogene TRBV3-2); 9 nucleotides agree with TRBD1. Looked up from germline, CDR1 is LGHDT and CDR2 is YNNKEL (reference sequence). V shed 6 bases and J 7 bases; nucleotides not matched to a gene: 14. This CDR3 is built from 16 residues. DNA of the CDR3: TGTGCCAGCAGTTCGGGGACAGGGAGCACAGATTATACGCAGTATTTT. It is translated as CASSSGTGSTDYTQYF.

This chain uses TRBV3-1 (or the pseudogene TRBV3-2) with TRBJ2-7; D is uncertain. Germline V gene sequence: CDR1 LGHDT, CDR2 YNNKEL (reference sequence). The CDR3 is made up of 13 amino acids. Trimming cost V 0 bases and J 7 bases, with 10 bases left between them. Here the CDR3 reads CASSQELRGEQYF. In nucleotides, the CDR3 is TGTGCCAGCAGCCAAGAGCTCAGAGGAGAGCAGTACTTC.